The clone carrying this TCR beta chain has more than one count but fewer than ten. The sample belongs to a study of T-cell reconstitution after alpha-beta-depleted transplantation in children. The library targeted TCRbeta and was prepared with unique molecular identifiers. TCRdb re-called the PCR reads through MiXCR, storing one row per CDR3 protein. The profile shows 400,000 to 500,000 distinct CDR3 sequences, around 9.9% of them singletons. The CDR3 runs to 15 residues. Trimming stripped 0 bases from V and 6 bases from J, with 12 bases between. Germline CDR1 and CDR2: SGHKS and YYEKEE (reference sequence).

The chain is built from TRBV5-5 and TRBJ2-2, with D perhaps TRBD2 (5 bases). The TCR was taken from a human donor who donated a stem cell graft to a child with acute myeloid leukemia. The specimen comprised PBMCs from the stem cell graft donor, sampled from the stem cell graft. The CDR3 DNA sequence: TGTGCCAGCAGCTTGGTTTGGGAGTGGTCCGGGGAGCTGTTTTTT. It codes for CASSLVWEWSGELFF. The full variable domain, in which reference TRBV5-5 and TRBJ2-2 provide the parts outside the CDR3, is DAGVTQSPTHLIKTRGQQVTLRCSPISGHKSVSWYQQVLGQGPQFIFQYYEKEERGRGNFPDRFSARQFPNYSSELNVNALLLGDSALYLCASSLVWEWSGELFFGEGSRLTVL.